These T cell receptor beta chains were read from a single sample in a study of blood T cell repertoires in COVID-19. Profiled with immunoSEQ multiplex PCR; TCRdb holds only in-frame clones, not every one. The sample gives fewer than 250,000 clones, around 90% of which show up once; about 2.5% is in the top ten. Specimen: PBMCs or T cells enriched from blood (not recorded which). The receptors were gathered from a woman aged 25 to 39 with acute COVID-19. CDR3s include the opening cysteine and the closing phenylalanine or tryptophan. A D gene is named only where the DNA matches it firmly. A row's size may be missing; if present it is once, few, many or a size class.

v_call	j_call	clone_size	d_call	cdr3_nt	cdr3_aa
TRBV11-3	TRBJ1-1	.	.	TGTGCCAGCAGCTTAGTGGCAGGGTCTGAAGCTTTCTTT	CASSLVAGSEAFF
TRBV4-2	TRBJ2-2	.	TRBD2	TGTGCCAGCAGCCAGCGGGGGGGCCTCACCGGGGAGCTGTTTTTT	CASSQRGGLTGELFF
TRBV4-1	TRBJ1-2	.	TRBD1	TGCGCCAGCAGCCAACCAGGACAGGGTGGTGGCTACACCTTC	CASSQPGQGGGYTF
TRBV25-1	TRBJ1-3	.	.	TGTGCCAGCAGTGATCTCGGAAACACCATATATTTT	CASSDLGNTIYF
TRBV3-1/TRBV3-2	TRBJ2-6	few	.	TGTGCCAGCAGCCAAGATGACTCGACCTCTGGGGCCAACGTCCTGACTTTC	CASSQDDSTSGANVLTF
TRBV15	TRBJ1-3	.	.	TGTGCCACCAGCAGAGATCCAGGGTCCTCTGGAAACACCATATATTTT	CATSRDPGSSGNTIYF
TRBV27	TRBJ1-1	.	.	TGTGCCAGCAGTTTATTACCAGGGAACACTGAAGCTTTCTTT	CASSLLPGNTEAFF
TRBV4-3	TRBJ2-7	.	.	TGCGCCAGCAGCCAATGGTCGGCAGGACTCAGCTACGAGCAGTACTTC	CASSQWSAGLSYEQYF
TRBV18	TRBJ2-7	.	.	TGTGCCAGCTCACCCCAGGGGTCCGAGCAGTACTTC	CASSPQGSEQYF
TRBV3-1/TRBV3-2	TRBJ2-1	.	TRBD1	TGTGCCAGCAGCCAATCCAAGGGGGACAGACCCTACAATGAGCAGTTCTTC	CASSQSKGDRPYNEQFF
TRBV2	TRBJ2-5	.	TRBD2	TGTGCCAGCAGTGACCCCCGGGAGGCAGAGGGAGAGACCCAGTACTTC	CASSDPREAEGETQYF
TRBV6-6	TRBJ1-3	.	TRBD1	TGTGCCAGCAGTCAGGGACAGGGGATCCCTCCAGACTCTGGAAACACCATATATTTT	CASSQGQGIPPDSGNTIYF
TRBV29-1	TRBJ1-2	.	TRBD1	TGCAGCGCTTGGGGACAGGGGGCATACGGCTACACCTTC	CSAWGQGAYGYTF
TRBV7-9	TRBJ2-7	.	TRBD1	TGTGCCAGCAGGGGACAGACCTCCTACGAGCAGTACTTC	CASRGQTSYEQYF
TRBV5-1	TRBJ2-2	.	.	TGCGCCAGCACTCCCGAGGGCGGCCCTTTAACCGGGGAGCTGTTTTTT	CASTPEGGPLTGELFF
TRBV2	TRBJ1-2	.	.	TGTGCCAGCAGTGAAGCAAGAGACTCTCGAGCCTATGGCTACACCTTC	CASSEARDSRAYGYTF
TRBV3-1/TRBV3-2	TRBJ2-7	.	.	TGTGCCAGCAGCCAAGAAAACAGGGACTACGAGCAGTACTTC	CASSQENRDYEQYF
TRBV3-1/TRBV3-2	TRBJ2-5	.	.	TGTGCCAGCAGCCAAGTCGCCAGGGAACGGGAGACCCAGTACTTC	CASSQVARERETQYF
TRBV5-6	TRBJ1-3	.	TRBD1	TGTGCCAGCAGCTACGGGACAGGGTTCTCTGGAAACACCATATATTTT	CASSYGTGFSGNTIYF
TRBV6-1	TRBJ1-2	.	.	TGTGCCAGCAGTGAATCCGGCACACTTGAGGGGGTTTATGGCTACACCTTC	CASSESGTLEGVYGYTF
TRBV6-6	TRBJ1-3	.	.	TGTGCCAGCAGTTACCAGCGGGGGACTAAAAGAAACACCATATATTTT	CASSYQRGTKRNTIYF
TRBV4-2	TRBJ1-1	few	.	TGTGCCAGCAGCCAGGGGGACAAGGGGGCTGAAGCTTTCTTT	CASSQGDKGAEAFF
TRBV7-9	TRBJ2-1	.	TRBD1	TGTGCCAGCAGTCCCCGGGACAGGGGTAATAATGAGCAGTTCTTC	CASSPRDRGNNEQFF
TRBV10-3	TRBJ2-3	.	TRBD2	TGTGCCATCAGCCTAGCGGGGGGGTCTAGCACAGATACGCAGTATTTT	CAISLAGGSSTDTQYF
TRBV27	TRBJ1-5	.	.	TGTGCCAGCAGTTTCCAGGGGCAGCCCCAGCATTTT	CASSFQGQPQHF
TRBV6-6	TRBJ2-5	.	.	TGTGCCAGCAGTTCTCCGACCCTAGGGGTAGAGACCCAGTACTTC	CASSSPTLGVETQYF
TRBV23-1	TRBJ1-5	.	.	TGCGCCAGCAGTCAGCGGGGGGCTGGCAATCAGCCCCAGCATTTT	CASSQRGAGNQPQHF
TRBV9	TRBJ1-4	.	TRBD1	TGTGCCAGCAGCGTAGAAGGGGGCGGCAGTGATGAAAAACTGTTTTTT	CASSVEGGGSDEKLFF
TRBV25-1	TRBJ1-3	many	.	TGTGCCAGCAGTGAAACTTCCAACACCATATATTTT	CASSETSNTIYF
TRBV6-2/TRBV6-3	TRBJ2-7	.	TRBD1	TGTGCCAGCAGTTCCGGGACAGGGCATCGGGAGCAGTACTTC	CASSSGTGHREQYF
TRBV25-1	TRBJ1-2	.	.	TGTGCCAGCAGTGAATTGACGGAGGAAGGCTACACCTTC	CASSELTEEGYTF
TRBV9	TRBJ1-4	.	TRBD1	TGTGCCAGCAGCCCTCCCGGACAGGGTTACGAAAAACTGTTTTTT	CASSPPGQGYEKLFF
TRBV11-2	TRBJ2-6	.	TRBD1	TGTGCCAGTTGGGGGACAGGGTCAGGGGCCAACGTCCTGACTTTC	CASWGTGSGANVLTF
TRBV3-1/TRBV3-2	TRBJ2-3	few	TRBD2	TGTGCCAGCAGCCAAGGCGGGCCCTGGAATAGCGGGGGGTTACGGTCATTGACGCAGTATTTT	CASSQGGPWNSGGLRSLTQYF
TRBV25-1	TRBJ2-2	many	TRBD2	TGTGCCAGCAGTGCCTGGACTAGCGGGGGTCACGGGGAGCTGTTTTTT	CASSAWTSGGHGELFF
TRBV29-1	TRBJ2-3	once	.	TGCAGCGTTGCTCAAGGGGCCAGCACAGATACGCAGTATTTT	CSVAQGASTDTQYF
TRBV7-6	TRBJ1-1	once	TRBD1	TGTGCCAGCAGCCCGGGACACAGGGGGGAGACTGAAGCTTTCTTT	CASSPGHRGETEAFF
TRBV4-1	TRBJ2-7	.	.	TGCGCCAGCAGCCAAGAGCAGTTCTACGAGCAGTACTTC	CASSQEQFYEQYF
TRBV30	TRBJ1-5	.	.	TGTGCCTGGAGTGTAGGCCCACCAGGTAACAATCAGCCCCAGCATTTT	CAWSVGPPGNNQPQHF
TRBV5-1	TRBJ1-3	.	TRBD1	TGCGCCAGCAGCTTGGACAGGGGGCCTGGAAACACCATATATTTT	CASSLDRGPGNTIYF
TRBV13	TRBJ1-1	.	.	TGTGCCAGCAGCTTATCTGTCGCTGAAGCTTTCTTT	CASSLSVAEAFF
TRBV11-2	TRBJ1-1	.	.	TGTGCCAGCAGCATTAGAAGCTTAGAAGCTTTCTTT	CASSIRSLEAFF
TRBV11-2	TRBJ1-2	.	TRBD1	TGTGCCAGCAGCTTAGATAGGCCGAGACAGGGTAACTATGGCTACACCTTC	CASSLDRPRQGNYGYTF
TRBV7-2	TRBJ1-4	once	.	TGTGCCAGCTCCTCCCCCCTAGGTGAAAAACTGTTTTTT	CASSSPLGEKLFF
TRBV6-5	TRBJ2-1	.	.	TGTGCCAGCAGAGGGGTGGTCAATGAGCAGTTCTTC	CASRGVVNEQFF
TRBV11-2	TRBJ2-2	.	.	TGTGCCAGCAGGATTAGTGGGGGGATATTGAACACCGGGGAGCTGTTTTTT	CASRISGGILNTGELFF
TRBV2	TRBJ2-3	.	TRBD2	TGTGCCAGCAGTTTCCCCCCCAGCGGGGGAGCCACAGATACGCAGTATTTT	CASSFPPSGGATDTQYF
TRBV6-1	TRBJ1-3	.	TRBD1	TGTGCCAGCAGTGAGCAGGGGGTAGCTGGAAACACCATATATTTT	CASSEQGVAGNTIYF
TRBV19	TRBJ2-1	.	TRBD1	TGTGCCAGTAGTGTCCAACACTTTCACAGGGGGCATTTGTACAATGAGCAGTTCTTC	CASSVQHFHRGHLYNEQFF
TRBV28	TRBJ1-5	.	TRBD1	TGTGCCAGCACCGTGGACAGGGGGCTTCGGCCCCAGCATTTT	CASTVDRGLRPQHF
TRBV11-2	TRBJ1-6	.	TRBD1	TGTGCCAGCAGCCCAATCAGGGGGCTGGGGAATTCACCCCTCCACTTT	CASSPIRGLGNSPLHF
TRBV5-5	TRBJ2-7	.	.	TGTGCCAGCAGCTCGGGACACTACGAGCAGTACTTC	CASSSGHYEQYF